The 11 T cell receptor beta chains in this list originate from one sample, sequenced in a study of T cell repertoires in cytomegalovirus infection. MiXCR, applied by TCRdb to the reads, yields one record per CDR3 protein. The sample lists some 920,000 distinct CDR3 sequences; 30% to 40% were seen once. No antigen has been identified for these receptors. The sample was cultured CD8+ T cells from PBMCs, taken from culture after CMV antigen stimulation. The origin of the receptors is a human donor in good health (CMV status not recorded). Some clones in this sample may be carry-over from other donors' samples.

This sequence joins TRBV20-1 and TRBJ2-3, with TRBD2 as a possible D gene (5 bases). The length of the CDR3 is 12 residues. Trimming shortened V by 3 bases and J by 6 bases, and 10 bases separated the two germline ends. Germline V CDR1 and CDR2: DFQATT, SNEGSKA (reference sequence). The CDR3 protein is CSAREASDTQYF. Written as DNA, the CDR3 is TGCAGTGCTAGGGAGGCGAGTGATACGCAGTATTTT.

A note on this clonotype: One end of the junction fails to match germline, which may point to a read error. The chain carries TRBV7-4 and TRBJ1-5; no clear D. The germline gives CDR1 SGHVT, CDR2 SQSDAQ. This CDR3 is built from 13 residues. CDR3 bases: TGTGCCAACAGCTCGTTCGGGGATCAGCCCCAGCATTTT. Translation gives CANSSFGDQPQHF.

The chain recombines TRBV7-9 with TRBJ1-2, with D maybe TRBD1 (6 bases). Germline V gives CDR1 SEHNR, CDR2 FQNEAQ (reference sequence). This CDR3 spans 12 amino acids. V was shortened by 5 bases and J by 6 bases, with 10 bases between the two germline ends. Here the CDR3 reads CASSPAGDGYTF. CDR3 DNA: TGTGCCAGCAGCCCGGCAGGGGATGGCTACACCTTC.

This clonotype was seen repeatedly, ten times or more. V usage is TRBV19 and J usage is TRBJ1-5, with 7 nucleotides matching TRBD1. Germline-derived CDR1 and CDR2 are LNHDA and SQIVND (reference sequence). CDR3 length: 15 residues. The junction had 8 bases not matched to a gene; V was cut back by 9 bases and J by 0 bases. The chain's CDR3 is CASSPRTGSNQPQHF. The CDR3 DNA follows: TGTGCCAGCAGCCCCAGGACAGGTAGCAATCAGCCCCAGCATTTT. Full variable domain (remainder filled in from reference TRBV19 and TRBJ1-5): DGGITQSPKYLFRKEGQNVTLSCEQNLNHDAMYWYRQDPGQGLRLIYYSQIVNDFQKGDIAEGYSVSREKKESFPLTVTSAQKNPTAFYLCASSPRTGSNQPQHFGDGTRLSIL.

The V and J genes are TRBV7-1 and TRBJ2-1; 10 bases line up with TRBD2. TRBV7-1 is marked as an open reading frame, function uncertain. The ends lost 4 bases at V and 5 bases at J; junction bases unmatched: 14. This CDR3 has 18 amino acids. The CDR3 sequence is CASSWLLAGGMRNNEQFF. The CDR3, as DNA: TGTGCCAGCAGCTGGTTGTTAGCGGGGGGCATGAGAAACAATGAGCAGTTCTTC.

The chain links TRBV6-5 to TRBJ2-2; D is undetermined. V gave up 7 bases and J gave up 5 bases, with 11 bases separating them. Germline assignment: CDR1 MNHEY and CDR2 SVGAGI. CDR3 length: 13 amino acids. Here the CDR3 DNA reads TGTGCCAGCACCACGGTGGGGACCGGGGAGCTGTTTTTT. It translates to CASTTVGTGELFF.

CDR3 residues: CASSRGQGKLYNEQFF. The CDR3, as DNA: TGTGCCAGCAGCCGCGGACAGGGAAAGCTTTACAATGAGCAGTTCTTC. This rearrangement joins TRBV14 to TRBJ2-1; TRBD1 aligns across 8 bases. The CDR3 runs to 16 residues. Germline V gives CDR1 SGHDN, CDR2 FVKESK. V dropped 4 bases and J dropped 4; count of bases not matched to a gene: 9.

The count of this clonotype is one. Since the CDR3 does not end with the conserved phenylalanine or tryptophan, this likely comes from a read error. The chain recombines TRBV6-1 with TRBJ2-1; 9 bases agree with TRBD1. Trimming took 2 bases from V and 4 from J; bases not matched to a gene: 6. CDR1 and CDR2 from the germline V gene are MNHNS and SASEGT. This CDR3 is 16 amino acids long. The DNA of the CDR3 is TGTGCCAGCAGTGAACTAGGGACAGGGATATACAATGAGCAGTTCTCC. Protein product: CASSELGTGIYNEQFS.

About this clonotype: It is likely a read error, because the conserved phenylalanine at the end of the CDR3 is missing. The J gene is TRBJ1-1, the V gene TRBV7-4, with 8 bases identical to TRBD1. The CDR3 consists of 14 residues. V gave up 5 bases and J gave up 6 bases; unmatched junction bases: 8. The V gene's germline CDR1 is SGHVT and CDR2 SQSDAQ. The CDR3 DNA reads as TGTGCCAGCAGCCCCTCAGGGGGCGTATCTGAAGCTTTCTTA. Translation: CASSPSGGVSEAFL.

There are a few counts of this clonotype. The chain uses TRBV5-8 and TRBJ2-1, with TRBD2 matching 7 bases. With 7 bases clipped from V and 7 bases from J, the junction kept 11 bases outside the gene matches. The CDR3 has 14 amino acids. In germline, CDR1 is SGHTS, CDR2 YDEGEE. The CDR3 protein is CASRRRLAPNEQFF. The CDR3 DNA reads TGTGCCAGCCGCAGAAGACTAGCCCCAAATGAGCAGTTCTTC.

The V gene is TRBV18, the J gene TRBJ1-2, with D possibly matching TRBD1 (6 bases). The CDR3 covers 17 residues. Trimming took 3 bases from V and 8 from J, leaving 25 bases between them. Germline CDR1 reads KGHSH; CDR2 reads LQKENI. DNA of the CDR3: TGTGCCAGCTCACCCTCTCCAGAGGGGCGAGGGGGTTACGGCTACACCTTC. Translating gives CASSPSPEGRGGYGYTF.